These 24 T cell receptor beta chains originate from one sample sequenced in a study of blood T cell repertoires in COVID-19. Here immunoSEQ multiplex PCR was the method, and the copy in TCRdb shows in-frame clones only, minus some. Found here are roughly 370,000 clones, 80% to 90% of them singletons; the top ten hold roughly 10%. The specimen sequenced was PBMCs or T cells enriched from blood (not recorded which). The receptors derive from a woman aged 45-65 years who had recovered from COVID-19.

The chain recombines TRBV7-6 with TRBJ1-5, with D possibly TRBD1 on 6 matching bases. The CDR3 is 15 residues long. The germline V gene has CDR1 SGHVS and CDR2 FNYEAQ. V shed 4 bases and J shed 5 bases, with 15 bases lying between them. The CDR3 coding sequence is TGTGCCAGCAGCTCATACAGGGACAAGGATCAGCCCCAGCATTTT. Translating it yields CASSSYRDKDQPQHF.

This chain uses TRBV7-9 with TRBJ2-7, with D maybe TRBD1 (6 bases). V was clipped by 6 bases and J by 0 bases, with 15 bases between them. This CDR3 spans 15 amino acids. Germline loops: CDR1 SEHNR, CDR2 FQNEAQ (reference sequence). This chain's CDR3 is CASSLKGHSSYEQYF. The CDR3 nucleotides read TGTGCCAGCAGTCTGAAGGGACATAGCTCCTACGAGCAGTACTTC.

The chain employs TRBV5-5 and TRBJ1-2; D remains ambiguous. Trimming took 1 base from V and 1 from J, leaving 8 bases between them. Germline CDR1 SGHKS, CDR2 YYEKEE (reference sequence). The CDR3 runs 14 residues. In DNA form, the CDR3 reads TGTGCCAGCAGCTTGCATTTAGATAACTATGGCTACACCTTC. Translating it yields CASSLHLDNYGYTF.

The genes are TRBV3-1 (or the pseudogene TRBV3-2) and TRBJ2-2; D call uncertain. Germline V gene data show CDR1 as LGHDT and CDR2 as YNNKEL (reference sequence). Trimming shortened V by 5 bases and J by 5 bases, and 18 bases separated the two germline ends. The CDR3 runs to 16 residues. The CDR3 DNA reads TGTGCCAGCAGCTCACGATTAACTGGTGGTACCGGGGAGCTGTTTTTT. This sequence encodes CASSSRLTGGTGELFF.

The chain carries TRBV6-5 and TRBJ2-5; no firm D call. Germline CDR1 is MNHEY and CDR2 is SVGAGI. The CDR3 is 13 amino acids. V lost 0 bases and J lost 6, with 8 bases in between. CDR3 sequence: CASSYSSRQTQYF. The CDR3, as DNA: TGTGCCAGCAGTTACTCATCGAGGCAGACCCAGTACTTC.

This clone came up once. V usage is TRBV9 and J usage is TRBJ1-4; 9 nucleotides agree with TRBD1. The trim removed 3 bases at V and 7 bases at J, leaving 7 bases unmatched. Germline V gene sequence: CDR1 SGDLS, CDR2 YYNGEE. This CDR3 contains 15 residues. The CDR3 coding sequence is TGTGCCAGCAGCGCTGTAGAGACAGGGGGTGAAAAACTGTTTTTT. Translated: CASSAVETGGEKLFF.

The V and J genes are TRBV19 and TRBJ1-1; TRBD1 agrees at 8 bases. CDR3 length: 16 amino acids. Germline loops: CDR1 LNHDA, CDR2 SQIVND (reference sequence). V lost 5 bases to trimming and J lost 4 bases; unmatched junction nucleotides: 12. Written as DNA, the CDR3 is TGTGCCAGTAGTCCCCCACAGGGGGTCTGGGGCACTGAAGCTTTCTTT. It specifies CASSPPQGVWGTEAFF.

The chain joins TRBV3-1 (or the pseudogene TRBV3-2) to TRBJ2-7, with 12 positions matching TRBD2. The CDR3 covers 17 residues. CDR1 LGHDT and CDR2 YNNKEL come from the germline V gene (reference sequence). After removal of 3 bases from V and 2 bases from J, the junction contained 8 bases not matched to a gene. CDR3 nucleotide sequence: TGTGCCAGCAGCCAGCTAGCGGGGGGGCCAAGGACCTACGAGCAGTACTTC. Residues: CASSQLAGGPRTYEQYF.

The chain combines TRBV19 with TRBJ1-4; the match to TRBD1 covers 11 bases. The CDR3 is 15 amino acids. From germline, CDR1 is LNHDA and CDR2 SQIVND (reference sequence). Trimming removed 6 bases from V and 5 bases from J; junction bases left unmatched: 5. This CDR3 reads CASRPGTGGNEKLFF. CDR3 nucleotide sequence: TGTGCCAGTAGGCCCGGGACAGGGGGAAATGAAAAACTGTTTTTT.

The V gene is TRBV29-1, the J gene TRBJ2-7, with D maybe TRBD2 (5 bases). The germline V gene has CDR1 SQVTM and CDR2 ANQGSEA. The CDR3 runs to 13 residues. The V end was cut by 5 bases, the J end by 1 base, with 12 bases between. CDR3 nucleotide sequence: TGCAGCGTTCCGAAGGACTCATCCTACGAGCAGTACTTC. It is translated as CSVPKDSSYEQYF.

The chain employs TRBV28 and TRBJ2-6, with a weak D call TRBD1 (6 bases). The V gene lost 6 bases and the J gene lost 3 bases, with 15 bases spanning the gap. Per the germline V gene, CDR1 is MDHEN and CDR2 is SYDVKM. The CDR3 totals 16 residues. CDR3 sequence: CASSSGQPFGANVLTF. The CDR3 DNA is TGTGCCAGCAGCTCCGGACAGCCCTTTGGGGCCAACGTCCTGACTTTC.

The rearrangement uses TRBV6-5 and TRBJ1-1, with no clear D. CDR3 length: 16 residues. The germline CDR1 and CDR2 sequences are MNHEY and SVGAGI. Trimming shortened V by 0 bases and J by 4 bases, and 15 bases separated the two germline ends. The CDR3 DNA reads TGTGCCAGCAGTTACTCTACGGGGTCCATGGGCACTGAAGCTTTCTTT. Its translation: CASSYSTGSMGTEAFF.

The DNA for the CDR3 is TGTGCCAGCATCACCCCGGGGTCTGATGGCTACACCTTC. Its protein is CASITPGSDGYTF. The rearrangement joins TRBV7-9 to TRBJ1-2; unclear D gene. The V and J ends lost 7 bases and 6 bases respectively, with 15 bases between them. The CDR3 totals 13 residues. In germline, CDR1 is SEHNR, CDR2 FQNEAQ (reference sequence).

V is TRBV7-2 and J is TRBJ1-1; D is undetermined. Germline CDR1 SGHTA, CDR2 FQGNSA. This CDR3 is 13 amino acids long. Between the trimmed V and J ends, which lost 1 base and 5 bases, there was a span of 8 bases. The CDR3: CASSLGSVTEAFF. In DNA, the CDR3 is TGTGCCAGCAGCTTAGGGTCAGTGACTGAAGCTTTCTTT.

The chain combines TRBV6-4 with TRBJ1-1; D possibly corresponds to TRBD1 (5 bases). Between the trimmed V and J ends, which lost 0 bases and 5 bases, there was a span of 10 bases. The CDR3 covers 14 residues. Germline V lookup: CDR1 MRHNA, CDR2 SNTAGT. CDR3 amino acids: CASSDSTKGTEAFF. In DNA, the CDR3 is TGTGCCAGCAGTGACTCAACAAAGGGGACTGAAGCTTTCTTT.

The chain links TRBV7-8 to TRBJ1-5; D gene ambiguous. Germline CDR1 reads SGHVS; CDR2 reads FQNEAQ. V lost 5 bases and J lost 2, with 7 bases in between. The CDR3 runs 13 residues. CDR3 protein: CASSRTRNQPQHF. CDR3 DNA: TGTGCCAGCAGCCGTACACGCAATCAGCCCCAGCATTTT. Combining the CDR3 with reference TRBV7-8 and TRBJ1-5 gives the whole variable domain GAGVSQSPRYKVAKRGQDVALRCDPISGHVSLFWYQQALGQGPEFLTYFQNEAQLDKSGLPSDRFFAERPEGSVSTLKIQRTQQEDSAVYLCASSRTRNQPQHFGDGTRLSIL.

This clone has only one observation. This chain joins TRBV5-6 and TRBJ2-7; D gene uncertain. The CDR3 sequence is 13 residues long. The V end was cut by 9 bases, the J end by 1 base, with 14 bases between. Looked up from germline, CDR1 is SGHDT and CDR2 is YYEEEE. CDR3 coding DNA: TGTGCCACCTCAGATTACAATTCCTACGAGCAGTACTTC. This translates into CATSDYNSYEQYF.

The rearrangement links TRBV21-1 to TRBJ2-5; the tabulated D call, TRBD2, remains unverified against the DNA. TRBV21-1 is a documented pseudogene. The CDR3 extends over 17 amino acids. The CDR3 region is CASSKARGQQNQETQYF. Here the CDR3 DNA reads TGTGCCAGCAGCAAAGCGCGGGGGCAGCAGAACCAAGAGACCCAGTACTTC.

This clone showed up just a few times. The chain has TRBV5-1 and TRBJ1-2; 7 nucleotides agree with TRBD1. Losses at the gene ends were 5 bases for V and 2 bases for J; bases not matched to a gene: 9. This CDR3 is 15 amino acids long. CDR1 and CDR2 (germline): SGHRS, YFSETQ. CDR3 sequence: CASSLVGGGNYGYTF. Here the CDR3 DNA reads TGCGCCAGCAGTCTTGTAGGGGGCGGCAACTATGGCTACACCTTC. Full variable domain (missing parts from reference TRBV5-1 and TRBJ1-2): KAGVTQTPRYLIKTRGQQVTLSCSPISGHRSVSWYQQTPGQGLQFLFEYFSETQRNKGNFPGRFSGRQFSNSRSEMNVSTLELGDSALYLCASSLVGGGNYGYTFGSGTRLTVV.

The CDR3 loop reads CASSAWPGQGGEKLFF. The CDR3 DNA follows: TGTGCCAGCAGCGCCTGGCCGGGACAGGGAGGTGAAAAACTGTTTTTT. The chain joins TRBV5-5 to TRBJ1-4; 9 nucleotides match TRBD1. This CDR3 has 16 amino acids. Trimming cost V 4 bases and J 7 bases; bases outside gene matches: 11. Germline CDR1 and CDR2: SGHKS and YYEKEE (reference sequence). The full variable domain, rest sourced from reference TRBV5-5 and TRBJ1-4, is DAGVTQSPTHLIKTRGQQVTLRCSPISGHKSVSWYQQVLGQGPQFIFQYYEKEERGRGNFPDRFSARQFPNYSSELNVNALLLGDSALYLCASSAWPGQGGEKLFFGSGTQLSVL.

The chain employs TRBV19 and TRBJ1-5; D not certain. The germline V gene encodes CDR1 LNHDA and CDR2 SQIVND (reference sequence). V shed 6 bases and J shed 3 bases, with 12 bases lying between them. The CDR3 is 14 amino acids. The CDR3: CASRFRGDNQPQHF. DNA for the CDR3: TGTGCCAGTAGGTTTCGGGGAGACAATCAGCCCCAGCATTTT.

This chain connects TRBV6-5 to TRBJ1-2; D gene uncertain. The germline V and J ends were trimmed by 9 bases and 4 bases, with 15 bases remaining between them. The CDR3 has 13 residues. CDR1 MNHEY and CDR2 SVGAGI come from the germline V gene. CDR3 loop: CASSWAERYGYTF. CDR3 DNA: TGTGCCAGTTCTTGGGCTGAACGCTATGGCTACACCTTC.

The rearrangement links TRBV6-5 to TRBJ2-3; possible D gene TRBD1, 5 bases. Looked up from germline, CDR1 is MNHEY and CDR2 is SVGAGI. V was pared by 6 bases and J by 4 bases, with 11 bases between. The CDR3 is made up of 13 amino acids. CDR3 sequence: CASRGRWADTQYF. For the CDR3, the DNA is TGTGCCAGCAGGGGGCGGTGGGCAGATACGCAGTATTTT.

The V and J genes are TRBV27 and TRBJ2-7; 9 positions agree with TRBD2. Per germline, CDR1 MNHEY and CDR2 SMNVEV (reference sequence). V was pared by 2 bases and J by 1 base, with 6 bases of the junction left unmatched. The CDR3 is 16 amino acids. CDR3 loop: CASSLSIAGVSYEQYF. The CDR3 region has the DNA TGTGCCAGCAGTTTAAGCATAGCGGGGGTATCCTACGAGCAGTACTTC.